Described below is a single TCR beta chain sequence and its context. These data come from a study of blood T cell repertoires in COVID-19. Deletions cut 1 base from V and 3 bases from J, with 16 bases between. The CDR3 is 16 amino acids. Looked up from germline, CDR1 is SGHTA and CDR2 is FQGNSA. The repertoire was sequenced with immunoSEQ multiplex PCR; TCRdb's copy has only in-frame clones and lacks some. The table lists approximately 70,000 clones, 80% to 90% of them singletons. The clonotype was recovered from a woman older than 75 with active COVID-19. The J gene is TRBJ2-7, the V gene TRBV7-2; the D is unclear. Sample: peripheral blood. The CDR3: CASSLGTGLTGYEQYF. CDR3 in DNA: TGTGCCAGCAGCTTAGGTACGGGTCTAACGGGCTACGAGCAGTACTTC.